These T cell receptor beta chains were read from a single sample in a study of shared clonotypes between healthy human individuals. Clones were read by immunoSEQ multiplex PCR, and TCRdb kept only the in-frame ones, dropping some. The sample lists fewer than 800,000 clones, under 95% seen once, with 24% in the top ten. The specimen was naive CD8+ T cells sorted from blood. These receptors originate from a man aged 25 to 40 in good health. The CDR3 runs from the conserved cysteine through the conserved F or W. Fields, in order: clone size, V gene, D gene, J gene, CDR3 DNA, CDR3 protein. A D gene is named only where the DNA matches it firmly. Clone size is given for some rows only: seen once, a few or many times, or a class if the clone is expanded.

>once|TRBV28|TRBD1|TRBJ2-5
TGTGCCAGCAGTTACGGGACAGGGGGACAAGAGACCCAGTACTTC
CASSYGTGGQETQYF
>NA|TRBV5-1|NA|TRBJ2-5
TGCGCCAGCAGCACGGGCACGAGAGGCCAGTACTTC
CASSTGTRGQYF
>NA|TRBV19|NA|TRBJ2-7
TGTGCCAGTAGTATAAGCCTTGGGGCAACCTACGAGCAGTACTTC
CASSISLGATYEQYF
>NA|TRBV4-3|NA|TRBJ1-3
TGCGCCAGCAGCCAAGCGACGATCTCTGGAAACACCATATATTTT
CASSQATISGNTIYF
>NA|TRBV4-1|NA|TRBJ2-5
TGCGCCAGCAGCCAAGGCATCCAGGCAGGGGAACAAGAGACCCAGTACTTC
CASSQGIQAGEQETQYF
>NA|TRBV2|NA|TRBJ1-1
TGTGCCACCGTGCGGGGGGTTGAAGCTTTCTTT
CATVRGVEAFF
>NA|TRBV5-8|NA|TRBJ1-4
TGTGCCAGCAGCGGGCTGGATGAAAAACTGTTTTTT
CASSGLDEKLFF
>NA|TRBV10-3|TRBD1|TRBJ2-7
TGTGCCATCAGTGCTGGGACAGGGGAATACGAGCAGTACTTC
CAISAGTGEYEQYF
>NA|TRBV2|TRBD1|TRBJ2-7
TGTGCCAGTGATCCGACCTCCGGGACAGGTCAATACGAGCAGTACTTC
CASDPTSGTGQYEQYF
>NA|TRBV11-2|TRBD1|TRBJ1-5
TGTGCCAGCAGCTTGACGGGACAGGGGAGCAATCAGCCCCAGCATTTT
CASSLTGQGSNQPQHF
>NA|TRBV7-2|NA|TRBJ2-7
TGTGCCAGCAGCTTAGCGGTAGCCGCCGAAGGGTACGAGCAGTACTTC
CASSLAVAAEGYEQYF
>NA|TRBV14|NA|TRBJ1-2
TGTGCCAGCAGCCCCCGCAGGGTGGGTAGCGACTTTTACTATGGCTACACCTTC
CASSPRRVGSDFYYGYTF
>NA|TRBV6-5|NA|TRBJ2-7
TGTGCCAGCAGTTACTCGAGTCCCTCATACGAGCAGTACTTC
CASSYSSPSYEQYF
>NA|TRBV29-1|TRBD2|TRBJ2-7
TGCAGCGTTGTGCTAGCGGGAGGGCCTAGCTACGAGCAGTACTTC
CSVVLAGGPSYEQYF
>NA|TRBV10-2|NA|TRBJ2-7
TGCGCCAGCAGGACAACTAGCTACGAGCAGTACTTC
CASRTTSYEQYF
>NA|TRBV7-9|NA|TRBJ2-7
TGTGCCAGCAGCTTAGCCACATCCGGAGTTGGTTCCTACGAGCAGTACTTC
CASSLATSGVGSYEQYF
>few|TRBV6-1|TRBD1|TRBJ2-7
TGTGCCAGCAGTGAACGGACAGGGGCGACCTACGAGCAGTACTTC
CASSERTGATYEQYF
>NA|TRBV7-9|TRBD1|TRBJ2-7
TGTGCCAGCAGCCATAATAAAGGACAGGGGAGGAACGAGCAGTACTTC
CASSHNKGQGRNEQYF
>NA|TRBV27|NA|TRBJ2-3
TGTGCCAGCAGTTTATCGGTCACTAGCACAGATACGCAGTATTTT
CASSLSVTSTDTQYF
>NA|TRBV28|TRBD1|TRBJ2-7
TGTGCCAGCGTTAACAGGGGAACCTACGAGCAGTACTTC
CASVNRGTYEQYF
>NA|TRBV7-7|TRBD2|TRBJ2-7
TGTGCTAGCAGCGAGGGGACTAGCGGCTACGAGCAGTACTTC
CASSEGTSGYEQYF
>NA|TRBV5-6|NA|TRBJ1-2
TGTGCCAGCAGCTTGCGCGGGAATTGGGGCTACACCTTC
CASSLRGNWGYTF
>NA|TRBV29-1|NA|TRBJ2-7
TGCAGCGTTCTGGGCAGTGAATGGGGTGAGCAGTACTTC
CSVLGSEWGEQYF
>NA|TRBV13|NA|TRBJ1-4
TGTGCCTGCAACCAGCGTGGAGAGGGCAACAATGAAAAACTGTTTTTT
CACNQRGEGNNEKLFF
>NA|TRBV7-9|TRBD1|TRBJ1-4
TGTGCCAGCAGTCGGACAGGGGGTGGTGAAAAACTGTTTTTT
CASSRTGGGEKLFF
>NA|TRBV15|NA|TRBJ2-7
TGTGCCACCAGCGCGGACGGGGCCAACGAGCAGTACTTC
CATSADGANEQYF
>NA|TRBV28|TRBD2|TRBJ2-7
TGTGCCAGCAGTCCCCACCGTAGCGGGAACTCCTACGAGCAGTACTTC
CASSPHRSGNSYEQYF
>NA|TRBV11-2|TRBD1|TRBJ2-2
TGTGCCAGCAGCCACCGGGACAGCGCGAACACCGGGGAGCTGTTTTTT
CASSHRDSANTGELFF